Sequencing of this TCR beta chain was carried out in a study of shared clonotypes between healthy human individuals. Cells designated naive CD8 were CD45RO-negative and were positively selected for CCR7, with terminally differentiated effector memory CD45RA+ cells excluded. Profiled with immunoSEQ multiplex PCR; TCRdb holds only in-frame clones, not every one. Of 2 million to 2.5 million clones listed, about 94% were seen once; the top ten hold about 1.1%. V lost 3 bases and J lost 1, with 9 bases in between. Germline V gene lookup returns CDR1 SQVTM and CDR2 ANQGSEA. The length of the CDR3 is 13 residues. As concerns this clone: As yet, its antigen is unknown.

Study-level results: Memory subsets generally showed smaller estimated richness than naive subsets did.

The V and J genes are TRBV29-1 and TRBJ1-1; no firm D call. The sequence was obtained from a man between 18 and 35 years old in good health. The sample consisted of naive CD8+ T cells sorted from blood. DNA of the CDR3: TGCAGCGTTGAGCCTTTAGGGAACACTGAAGCTTTCTTT. As protein: CSVEPLGNTEAFF.